This T cell receptor (beta chain) was documented in a study of cytomegalovirus exposure and HLA in healthy donors. Study results and limitations: Most TCR sequences showed up rarely, but some public TCRs showed up in many donors.

Notes on this clone: Its antigen is unknown.

This CDR3 contains 15 residues. Looked up from germline, CDR1 is SGHRS and CDR2 is YFSETQ. Trimming at V came to 0 bases and at J to 5 bases, leaving 5 bases not matched to a gene. Some clones are missing from TCRdb's copy, which holds only in-frame ones; the method was immunoSEQ multiplex PCR. This repertoire shows 100,000 to 150,000 clones, 85% to 95% found once; its top ten account for less than 1.5%. This clonotype was sampled from a woman between 18 and 29 years old in good health and CMV-seronegative. This chain links TRBV5-1 with TRBJ2-3, with 8 positions matching TRBD2. The sample was PBMCs. The CDR3 DNA follows: TGCGCCAGCAGCTTGGGGACTAGCAAGGGAGATACGCAGTATTTT. It encodes CASSLGTSKGDTQYF.